This entry features one T cell receptor (beta chain) sequence. Its cognate antigen has yet to be identified. No base qualities exist here, and no much larger clone lies one base off it. The method behind the library was the immunoSEQ multiplex PCR assay. Held by TCRdb, this immuneACCESS table contains in-frame sequences only and omits some clones. Under half of the omission traces to an unresolved V gene where checked; the cause of the rest is unknown. The sample table contains 65,000 to 95,000 clones; only one count was recorded for roughly 93% of them. The top ten constitute roughly 0.25% of the sample. The sample originates from a study of technical replicates of blood from a few donors (dated by TCRdb to about 2017). Spanning cysteine to phenylalanine, the CDR3 consists of 15 amino acids. Kept here is only the CDR3 DNA, which spans 45 bases and is read in frame from base 1. For CDR1 and CDR2, the germline V gene lists MDHEN and SYDVKM. The junction shows trimming of 0 bases on V and 5 bases on J, plus 13 bases between the germline ends.

This clonotype was obtained from a human donor in good health. Material: T cells isolated from PBMCs. The V gene is TRBV28 and the J gene is TRBJ1-1, with no confident D gene call. The DNA reads as follows: TGTGCCAGCAGTTTATGGGCAGGAGGTGGGACTGAAGCTTTCTTT. Its protein reads: CASSLWAGGGTEAFF.